This T cell receptor (beta chain) was recovered during a study of cytomegalovirus exposure and HLA in healthy donors. Study results and limitations: When a later analysis compared HLA-associated TCR beta chains with equally common others, the HLA-associated chains turned out to be more clonally expanded and to have lower generation probabilities.

This CDR3 has 12 residues. The germline CDR1 and CDR2 sequences are SGHRS and YFSETQ. The V and J ends lost 2 bases and 5 bases respectively, with 7 bases between them. Only a few counts were recorded for this clone. The antigen is not known. Use of 60 Vbeta and 13 Jbeta primers characterized the PCR. Only in-frame clones appear in the TCRdb table, and some are missing; sequencing was by immunoSEQ multiplex PCR. The sample lists roughly 170,000 clones, approximately 71% occurring once. This receptor was obtained from a girl aged 10-17 years in good health and CMV-seronegative. The sample comprised PBMCs. The chain employs TRBV5-1 and TRBJ2-5; TRBD2 might be the D (5 bases). CDR3 DNA sequence: TGCGCCAGCAGCTTAAGGGAGGAGACCCAGTACTTC. Amino acids: CASSLREETQYF.